The clone carrying this T cell receptor (beta chain) appeared a few times. This entry comes from a study of blood T cell repertoires in COVID-19. V lost 3 bases, J lost 0 bases, and 5 bases stayed unmatched. This CDR3 has 17 amino acids. Germline CDR1 and CDR2: KGHSH and LQKENI. Libraries were prepared by immunoSEQ multiplex PCR; TCRdb keeps only in-frame clonotypes and omits some of them. This table has over 200,000 clones, about 89% appearing once. This sequence originates from a man in his forties or fifties who had recovered from COVID-19. The sample was peripheral blood. V is TRBV18 and J is TRBJ2-6; 7 bases are shared with TRBD1. The CDR3 nucleotides are TGTGCCAGCTCACCGGACAGGTTTTCCTCTGGGGCCAACGTCCTGACTTTC. Translated: CASSPDRFSSGANVLTF.